The rows below give T cell receptor beta chains drawn from one sample of a study of shared clonotypes between healthy human individuals. The protocol was immunoSEQ multiplex PCR, while the TCRdb copy is restricted to in-frame clones and leaves out a portion. Of fewer than 600,000 clones detected, around 74% appear once; the ten largest clones hold roughly 13%. The sample comprised PBMCs. Receptors originate from a woman aged 40 to 49 in good health. Some clones in this sample may be carry-over from other donors' samples. CDR3s include the opening cysteine and the closing phenylalanine or tryptophan. D genes are given only for firm matches. Some rows have no size entry. The others give once, few or many, or a class for an expanded clone.

-,TRBV5-1,TRBJ2-1,-,CASSFRGDEQFF,TGCGCCAGCAGCTTTAGGGGGGATGAGCAGTTCTTC
-,TRBV25-1,TRBJ2-3,-,CASSLTADTQYF,TGTGCCAGCAGCCTAACGGCAGATACGCAGTATTTT
-,TRBV6-5,TRBJ1-5,-,CASSERSVQPQHF,TGTGCCAGCAGTGAAAGGTCAGTACAGCCCCAGCATTTT
-,TRBV11-2,TRBJ2-3,-,CASSFIQGQDTQYF,TGTGCCAGCAGCTTTATCCAGGGGCAAGATACGCAGTATTTT
-,TRBV2,TRBJ2-7,few,CASSEGRGETYEQYF,TGTGCCAGCAGTGAAGGTCGCGGGGAAACCTACGAGCAGTACTTC
TRBD1,TRBV30,TRBJ1-5,-,CAWSEGQGKNQPQHF,TGTGCCTGGAGTGAAGGACAGGGCAAGAATCAGCCCCAGCATTTT
-,TRBV7-2,TRBJ2-5,-,CASSAGTSLQETQYF,TGTGCCAGCAGCGCCGGGACAAGCCTTCAAGAGACCCAGTACTTC
-,TRBV5-5,TRBJ1-5,once,CASSLAGGNQPQHF,TGTGCCAGCAGCTTGGCAGGAGGCAATCAGCCCCAGCATTTT
TRBD2,TRBV14,TRBJ2-5,once,CASSRGLARPETQYF,TGTGCCAGCAGCCGAGGACTAGCGAGACCGGAGACCCAGTACTTC
TRBD2,TRBV4-1,TRBJ2-1,-,CASSQDRGTSGSYNEQFF,TGCGCCAGCAGCCAAGATAGAGGGACTAGCGGATCCTACAATGAGCAGTTCTTC
TRBD2,TRBV28,TRBJ2-5,-,CASLTSGRVLKTQYF,TGTGCCAGCCTTACTAGCGGGAGAGTTTTAAAGACCCAGTACTTC
-,TRBV18,TRBJ2-7,-,CASSPRSDYEQYF,TGTGCCAGCTCACCACGGTCAGACTACGAGCAGTACTTC
-,TRBV5-4,TRBJ2-5,-,CASSHPSQETQYF,TGTGCCAGCAGCCATCCTAGCCAAGAGACCCAGTACTTC
TRBD2,TRBV9,TRBJ2-3,few,CASSVAAGGGDTQYF,TGTGCCAGCAGCGTAGCGGCGGGAGGGGGAGATACGCAGTATTTT
-,TRBV7-9,TRBJ2-5,-,CASSLGAAGETQYF,TGTGCCAGCAGCTTAGGGGCGGCAGGAGAGACCCAGTACTTC
-,TRBV6-1,TRBJ1-5,-,CASSEVEATGRHF,TGTGCCAGCAGTGAAGTTGAGGCGACAGGACGACATTTT
TRBD1,TRBV6-5,TRBJ2-1,-,CASGTGGVYNEQFF,TGTGCCAGCGGTACAGGGGGAGTCTACAATGAGCAGTTCTTC
-,TRBV30,TRBJ1-1,-,CAWRRQSDAFF,TGTGCCTGGAGAAGGCAGTCTGACGCTTTCTTT
-,TRBV6-1,TRBJ2-7,-,CASSEAPQGYYEQYF,TGTGCCAGCAGTGAAGCGCCCCAGGGGTACTACGAGCAGTACTTC
TRBD1,TRBV6-1,TRBJ2-1,-,CASSQGQGIANEQFF,TGTGCCAGCAGTCAGGGACAGGGTATTGCAAATGAGCAGTTCTTC
TRBD2,TRBV5-1,TRBJ2-7,-,CASSPGLGSYEQYF,TGCGCCAGCAGCCCGGGACTAGGCTCCTACGAGCAGTACTTC
-,TRBV6-4,TRBJ1-5,-,CAKPLYQPQHF,TGTGCCAAACCCCTCTATCAGCCCCAGCATTTT
-,TRBV7-8,TRBJ1-4,once,CASSLGQEWEKLFF,TGTGCCAGCAGCTTAGGGCAGGAGTGGGAAAAACTGTTTTTT
TRBD2,TRBV9,TRBJ2-2,-,CASSVVGGPGTGELFF,TGTGCCAGCAGCGTTGTGGGAGGGCCAGGTACCGGGGAGCTGTTTTTT
TRBD2,TRBV28,TRBJ2-1,-,CASTPSGRANMNEQFF,TGTGCCAGCACCCCTAGCGGGAGGGCCAATATGAATGAGCAGTTCTTC
TRBD2,TRBV5-4,TRBJ2-1,few,CASSSGTSGSHNEQFF,TGTGCCAGCAGCTCCGGGACTAGCGGGAGTCACAATGAGCAGTTCTTC
-,TRBV9,TRBJ2-1,once,CASSVGGGTEQFF,TGTGCCAGCAGCGTAGGAGGGGGTACTGAGCAGTTCTTC